Each of the 12 T cell receptor beta chains below was sequenced from the same sample in a study of T-cell memory formation after mild COVID-19. TCRdb analysed the 5' RACE reads with MiXCR anew, one entry per CDR3 protein. The sample has a few hundred thousand distinct CDR3 sequences; 20% to 25% are singletons. What was sequenced was PBMCs or a T cell subset sorted from them (not recorded which). The receptors were sampled from an adult woman who had mild COVID-19 (a few samples of this study predate the infection). Cell type and time point are not known.

V is TRBV24-1 and J is TRBJ2-2; the D gene is possibly TRBD2 (5 bases). CDR3 length: 21 amino acids. With 0 bases removed from V and 1 base from J, the gap between germline ends came to 23 bases. Germline V CDR1 and CDR2: KGHDR, SFDVKD. The CDR3 here is CATSDLSAQGGLWENTGELFF. Here the CDR3 DNA reads TGTGCCACCAGTGATTTGTCGGCCCAAGGAGGTTTGTGGGAGAACACCGGGGAGCTGTTTTTT.

This rearrangement joins TRBV20-1 to TRBJ2-7; D is unresolved. The CDR3 consists of 12 residues. The V end lost 1 base, the J end lost 6 bases, and 10 bases lay between the germline ends. Germline loops: CDR1 DFQATT, CDR2 SNEGSKA (reference sequence). The CDR3 nucleotides read TGCAGTGCTAGAGGGAATGGAGCCGAGCAGTACTTC. It codes for CSARGNGAEQYF.

As DNA, the CDR3 is TGTGCCAGCAGCTTACAGGGACAGGGAGTTTGGGAGCAGTTCTTC. The encoded protein is CASSLQGQGVWEQFF. The gene calls are TRBV7-2 and TRBJ2-1; 9 bases agree with TRBD1. The CDR3 is 15 residues long. J gave up 10 bases and V 2 bases, and 9 bases lay outside the gene matches. Per germline, CDR1 SGHTA and CDR2 FQGNSA.

A few counts support this clonotype. This rearrangement joins TRBV13 to TRBJ2-1; TRBD2 might be the D (7 bases). V lost 3 bases to trimming and J lost 9 bases, with 15 bases between them. In germline, CDR1 is PRHDT, CDR2 FYEKMQ (reference sequence). CDR3 length: 14 residues. In nucleotides, the CDR3 is TGTGCCAGCAGCTTTACAGGGCAGCGGGGTGAGCAGTTCTTC. Its translation: CASSFTGQRGEQFF.

This clonotype has only a few counts. The chain uses TRBV6-5 and TRBJ1-2, with D perhaps matching TRBD1 (5 bases). The CDR3 totals 13 residues. Trimming pared 4 bases from V and 8 bases from J, leaving 14 bases between. CDR1 is MNHEY and CDR2 is SVGAGI in the germline V gene. CDR3 coding DNA: TGTGCCAGCAGTTCCCGGGGGGTCAAGGGCTACACCTTC. Its protein is CASSSRGVKGYTF.

In its sample, this clonotype was seen a few times. This rearrangement joins TRBV25-1 to TRBJ2-6; D gene uncertain. There are 16 residues in the CDR3. Germline V gives CDR1 MGHDK, CDR2 SYGVNS. V was shortened by 4 bases and J by 4 bases, with 14 bases between the two germline ends. CDR3 nucleotides: TGTGCCAGCAGTGCTCCCCCACCGGGCGGGGCCAACGTCCTGACTTTC. Translation gives CASSAPPPGGANVLTF.

This clonotype was counted a few times. This chain links TRBV7-2 with TRBJ2-1; the match to TRBD1 covers 9 bases. With V trimmed by 5 bases and J by 3 bases, 5 bases remained unmatched. Germline V CDR1 and CDR2: SGHTA, FQGNSA. The CDR3 totals 15 residues. CDR3 sequence reads: CASSPGQGIYNEQFF. The DNA of the CDR3 is TGTGCCAGCAGCCCAGGACAGGGGATCTACAATGAGCAGTTCTTC.

The chain has TRBV30 and TRBJ1-1, with D uncertain. The CDR3 consists of 14 residues. V gave up 4 bases and J gave up 0 bases, with 12 bases separating them. CDR1 and CDR2 from the germline V gene are GTSNPN and SVGIG (reference sequence). CDR3 coding DNA: TGTGCCTGGAACCAGGACTTAATGAACACTGAAGCTTTCTTT. Translated, it gives CAWNQDLMNTEAFF.

This clonotype was picked up a small number of times. The rearrangement joins TRBV7-9 to TRBJ2-1, with 7 bases aligning to TRBD2. Germline-derived CDR1 and CDR2 are SEHNR and FQNEAQ (reference sequence). V dropped 2 bases and J dropped 4; count of bases not matched to a gene: 11. The CDR3 is 17 residues long. As DNA, the CDR3 is TGTGCCAGCAGCTTACTAACAGGCGGGGGTTCTTACAATGAGCAGTTCTTC. Protein sequence: CASSLLTGGGSYNEQFF.

This clonotype was seen only a few times. The gene calls are TRBV5-1 and TRBJ2-1, with D uncertain. The CDR3 loop spans 15 amino acids. Looked up from germline, CDR1 is SGHRS and CDR2 is YFSETQ. The V and J ends lost 0 bases and 0 bases respectively, with 7 bases between them. The CDR3: CASSLDHISYNEQFF. The CDR3 nucleotides read TGCGCCAGCAGCTTGGACCATATCTCCTACAATGAGCAGTTCTTC.

This clonotype was counted between two and nine times. The rearrangement uses TRBV7-9 and TRBJ1-2; no clear D. V gave up 2 bases and J gave up 3 bases, with 7 bases separating them. The CDR3 contains 13 residues. The V gene's germline CDR1 is SEHNR and CDR2 FQNEAQ (reference sequence). As DNA, the CDR3 is TGTGCCAGCAGCTTAACGGAGGACTATGGCTACACCTTC. Protein: CASSLTEDYGYTF.

This clonotype was seen a handful of times. V gene TRBV30 combines with J gene TRBJ2-1; 10 positions agree with TRBD2. J was trimmed by 7 bases and V by 0 bases; bases with no gene match: 3. There are 14 residues in the CDR3. Germline CDR1 is GTSNPN and CDR2 is SVGIG (reference sequence). CDR3: CAWSVLAGRNEQFF. CDR3 nucleotide sequence: TGTGCCTGGAGTGTACTAGCGGGACGGAATGAGCAGTTCTTC.